This T cell receptor (beta chain) was profiled in a study of shared clonotypes between healthy human individuals (dated by TCRdb to 2020 to 2022). About the study as a whole: The cohort comprised a couple of women and a few men aged 18 to 49 years. For each donor, three plates each were used for CD4 naive and CD4 memory, two plates were used for CD8 naive, and one plate was used for CD8 memory. To estimate repertoire size and how much clonotypes are shared between individuals, the study performed deep sequencing of blood TCR repertoires from about five healthy adults. To increase sequencing depth and limit assay-specific biases, different laboratories used diverse techniques to prepare libraries and sequence TCR repertoires. Per donor, leukapheresis produced somewhere between about 0.94 and 9 billion PBMCs. What the study reported, not specific to this receptor: Sampling was limited to blood, and TCR repertoires in tissue likely differ from TCR repertoires in blood. Naive subsets generally had larger estimated clonotype richness than memory subsets. Across a handful of donors, approximately 5% of naive CD4, roughly 3.3% of naive CD8, 2.3% of memory CD4, and approximately 0.4% of memory CD8 clonotypes were shared. Compared with non-shared clonotypes, the clonotypes found in all four sorted-subset donors had higher generation probabilities. Even with the large sequencing depth, rarefaction of the sorted-subset datasets indicated that sequencing was incomplete. Pairwise subsampling indicated that sequencing depth was expected to affect the degree of clonotype sharing among donors. The small number of donors limited the genetic and exposure-history diversity represented.

CD8 naive samples were obtained by positive selection for CCR7 among CD45RO-negative cells, yielding a CD45RA+CCR7+ population from which TemRA cells were excluded. The donors were healthy, HIV-negative adults who had no recently reported acute infections or vaccinations. Every donor was a Caucasian adult residing in Nashville, Tennessee, USA. After blood collection by leukapheresis, PBMCs were isolated using Ficoll-Histopaque density gradient centrifugation and then cryopreserved in the vapor phase of liquid nitrogen. Analytical flow cytometry was used to check the purity and quantity of every magnetically sorted T cell population. Genomic DNA was isolated from every sorted fraction and measured by UV absorbance on a Nanodrop 2000c. TCR CDR3 regions were amplified from genomic DNA by multiplex PCR using the deep immunoSEQ assay. For each cell subset, the extracted genomic DNA was distributed evenly across all wells of several immunoSEQ 96-well plates, and each plate served as one replicate. For sorted subsets, each replicate PCR was loaded with about 0.2 ug genomic DNA, equivalent to approximately 33,000 T cell genomes. Purified libraries were quantified with a Qubit 3.0 fluorometer, sized on a Bioanalyzer 2100, and re-quantified with the KAPA Library Quantification kit. A separate single-read 150-cycle Illumina NextSeq 550 flow cell was used to sequence each immunoSEQ 96-well plate. As for how the authors treated the data: Because only junctional sequences without quality scores were contained in the immunoSEQ output, filtering matching that applied to full-length reads could not be performed. Sequences were annotated with PyIR, a Python wrapper for IgBLAST v1.9, and V/J genes and CDR3 were assigned using IMGT germline references. Any read was removed if the V/J assignment was weak (E-value above 1e-6), the CDR3 was missing, or the read contained stop codons, out-of-frame junctions, or ambiguous translated residues. V3J clonotypes were defined by identical inferred V gene, J gene, and CDR3 amino acid sequence. Percentage overlap between repertoires was computed as shared unique clonotypes divided by the size of the smaller repertoire. RTK rarefaction, the Chao1 estimator, and Recon v2.1 estimates of unobserved clonotypes were used to assess repertoire richness. Generation probabilities for all TCRbeta clonotypes obtained by the gDNA method from several donors were computed using OLGA. Not all clones reach the TCRdb copy of this immuneACCESS table, which keeps in-frame sequences only. Checked studies attribute under half of the gap to unresolved V genes and leave the rest unexplained. V and J calls and clone size are those listed in that table; D and trimming were worked out from the DNA. This sample has under 850,000 clones in its table, and more than 85% of those were observed once. The ten largest clones represent under 30% of the sample.

The cysteine opens and the phenylalanine closes a CDR3 of 16 amino acids. Of the read, only the CDR3 DNA is kept; its 48 bases are in frame from base 1. The germline V gene (reference sequence) supplies CDR1 SEHNR and CDR2 FQNEAQ. V is pared back by 2 bases and J by 3 bases, with 16 bases lying between the germline termini. Note on this clone: It lacks a known antigen. The sample holds no much larger clone one base away, and base qualities are not on file.

Sequencing was done on a sample of naive CD8+ T cells sorted from blood. The sample's cell subset or site label, in plain terms: CD45RA+CCR7+. This receptor was obtained from a man under 40 in good health. This receptor chain uses TRBV7-9 and TRBJ2-5; the D gene is possibly TRBD1 or TRBD2, each agreeing over 5 bases. The sequence in DNA is TGTGCCAGCAGCTTAAGGGATGCCGGGGCGAAAGAGACCCAGTACTTC. It translates as CASSLRDAGAKETQYF.